A selection of T cell receptor beta chains follows, all from one sample in a study of T cell responses to AZD1222 COVID-19 vaccine. The repertoire was sequenced with immunoSEQ multiplex PCR; TCRdb's copy has only in-frame clones and lacks some. In the table there are roughly 190,000 clones, more than 80% of which are singletons. The sequencing here drew on peripheral blood, taken on day 0 of AZD1222 vaccination. The origin of the receptors is an adult in good health. The conserved cysteine and the conserved F or W are not part of the CDR3 here. Size values are once, few and many counts, or a class for expanded clones, and some rows have none.

clone_size j_call v_call cdr3_aa
. TRBJ2-5 TRBV5-8 ASRARDRRETQY
once TRBJ1-5 TRBV2 ASGGGRQISNQPQH
once TRBJ1-2 TRBV27 ASSLSANYGYT
. TRBJ2-1 TRBV6-5 ASSTRQGIDNEQF
. TRBJ2-2 TRBV7-9 AIMTGTAGELF
. TRBJ1-4 TRBV3-1/TRBV3-2 ASSQREFGKLF
. TRBJ1-1 TRBV28 ASSSGQLNTEAF
. TRBJ1-1 TRBV6-4 ASSEVGIPTEAF
. TRBJ2-5 TRBV3-1/TRBV3-2 ASSRSGSGETQY
. TRBJ2-5 TRBV7-7 ASSSSGGVTQY
. TRBJ2-7 TRBV27 ASSRGYPYEQY
. TRBJ1-1 TRBV5-6 ASSLYNRFNVEAF
. TRBJ1-5 TRBV5-1 ASSFGKNQPQH
. TRBJ2-2 TRBV18 ASSPMTSGNTGELF
. TRBJ1-1 TRBV15 ATSPGSAGVRAF
. TRBJ1-2 TRBV5-8 ASSFTGGSNYGYT
. TRBJ2-1 TRBV5-1 ASSSAGLAGVGNEQF
. TRBJ2-7 TRBV6-5 ASSTGLREQY
. TRBJ1-1 TRBV6-5 ASSLRDWDTEAF
once TRBJ1-2 TRBV4-1 ASTPTGNYGYT
. TRBJ1-2 TRBV19 ASSPPARGLGGGYT
. TRBJ2-1 TRBV5-4 ASSIGLAEYNEQF
. TRBJ1-1 TRBV6-1 ASSESDSWGTEAF
. TRBJ1-2 TRBV11-2 ASSLEGEMGGRGYT
. TRBJ2-5 TRBV12-5 ASGLPGGLAGGETQY